The 18 T cell receptor beta chains below come from one sample, sequenced in a study of cytomegalovirus exposure and HLA in healthy donors. The PCR was carried out with 60 Vbeta primers and 13 Jbeta primers. The repertoire was sequenced with immunoSEQ multiplex PCR; TCRdb's copy has only in-frame clones and lacks some. The sample shows around 150,000 clones, approximately 76% of them seen only once. Input material: PBMCs. Source of these receptors: a female donor in good health and CMV-seronegative.

The chain has TRBV9 and TRBJ2-3, with a tentative D call TRBD1 (5 bases). The CDR3 loop spans 12 amino acids. Per germline, CDR1 SGDLS and CDR2 YYNGEE. V was shortened by 3 bases and J by 5 bases, with 7 bases between the two germline ends. CDR3 nucleotide sequence: TGTGCCAGCAGCGGAACAGGAGATACGCAGTATTTT. It is translated as CASSGTGDTQYF.

V usage is TRBV27 and J usage is TRBJ1-1; TRBD1 agrees at 9 bases. CDR1 MNHEY and CDR2 SMNVEV come from the germline V gene (reference sequence). V lost 3 bases to trimming and J lost 4 bases; unmatched junction nucleotides: 9. CDR3 length: 16 residues. The CDR3 coding sequence is TGTGCCAGCAGTTTGGGGGACAGGGTATTTGGCACTGAAGCTTTCTTT. Residues: CASSLGDRVFGTEAFF.

The CDR3 DNA is TGTGCCAGCAGGCCGGACAGCTTGAACACTGAAGCTTTCTTT. Translated: CASRPDSLNTEAFF. The chain links TRBV2 to TRBJ1-1, with D possibly TRBD1 on 6 matching bases. With 6 bases removed from V and 0 bases from J, the gap between germline ends came to 11 bases. The CDR3 loop spans 14 amino acids. Germline V gene sequence: CDR1 SNHLY, CDR2 FYNNEI. Full variable domain (missing parts from reference TRBV2 and TRBJ1-1): EPEVTQTPSHQVTQMGQEVILRCVPISNHLYFYWYRQILGQKVEFLVSFYNNEISEKSEIFDDQFSVERPDGSNFTLKIRSTKLEDSAMYFCASRPDSLNTEAFFGQGTRLTVV.

The chain combines TRBV27 with TRBJ1-1; TRBD1 agrees at 8 bases. The CDR3 is 14 residues long. Germline lookup yields CDR1 MNHEY and CDR2 SMNVEV (reference sequence). Trimming cost V 7 bases and J 2 bases; bases outside gene matches: 6. The CDR3 sequence: CASTTTGANTEAFF. In DNA form, the CDR3 reads TGTGCCAGCACTACGACAGGGGCCAACACTGAAGCTTTCTTT.

The rearrangement uses TRBV7-8 and TRBJ2-5; 10 nucleotides line up with TRBD1. The CDR3 has 16 residues. V gave up 1 base and J gave up 1 base; unmatched junction bases: 3. Germline V gene data show CDR1 as SGHVS and CDR2 as FQNEAQ. This chain's CDR3 is CASSLGTGGSQETQYF. The CDR3 coding sequence is TGTGCCAGCAGCTTAGGGACAGGGGGATCCCAAGAGACCCAGTACTTC.

The chain recombines TRBV5-1 with TRBJ2-1, with 9 bases identical to TRBD2. CDR3 length equals 15 residues. The ends lost 4 bases at V and 7 bases at J; junction bases unmatched: 9. Germline CDR1 reads SGHRS; CDR2 reads YFSETQ. CDR3 protein: CASSLRAGGPNEQFF. CDR3 nucleotides: TGCGCCAGCAGCCTCCGGGCGGGAGGGCCAAATGAGCAGTTCTTC.

The chain recombines TRBV9 with TRBJ2-7; D ambiguous. Trimming took 4 bases from V and 3 from J, leaving 11 bases between them. This CDR3 is built from 13 residues. CDR1 and CDR2 from the germline V gene are SGDLS and YYNGEE. CDR3 coding DNA: TGTGCCAGCAGCCCCTACCCCGACTACGAGCAGTACTTC. This translates into CASSPYPDYEQYF.

The chain couples TRBV29-1 to TRBJ1-3, with D unclear. The germline V gene encodes CDR1 SQVTM and CDR2 ANQGSEA. The CDR3 covers 14 residues. The V end lost 4 bases, the J end lost 0 bases, and 10 bases lay between the germline ends. The CDR3 reads CSVASGSSGNTIYF. The CDR3 DNA reads TGCAGCGTTGCCTCGGGGAGCTCTGGAAACACCATATATTTT.

This chain joins TRBV5-1 and TRBJ2-7; a weak D match, TRBD1 (6 bases). Germline loops: CDR1 SGHRS, CDR2 YFSETQ. V lost 0 bases, J lost 6 bases, and 13 bases lay in between. This CDR3 comprises 14 residues. The CDR3 region is CASSLEQGGSEQYF. DNA for the CDR3: TGCGCCAGCAGCTTGGAACAGGGTGGGAGCGAGCAGTACTTC.

This clone occurred a few times. CDR3 DNA sequence: TGTGCCAGCTCACCAGGCGGTAGCTCCTACGAGCAGTACTTC. Amino acids: CASSPGGSSYEQYF. The V gene is TRBV18, the J gene TRBJ2-7; D is undetermined. The V end was cut by 2 bases, the J end by 0 bases, with 8 bases between. The germline gives CDR1 KGHSH, CDR2 LQKENI. This CDR3 has 14 amino acids.

This clone has only a few counts. The J gene is TRBJ2-7, the V gene TRBV5-1; the D gene is possibly TRBD1 (6 bases). This CDR3 contains 16 residues. V was clipped by 4 bases and J by 0 bases, with 17 bases between them. Germline CDR1 reads SGHRS; CDR2 reads YFSETQ. The CDR3: CASSDGQTLTSYEQYF. CDR3 sequence (DNA): TGCGCCAGCAGCGACGGACAGACACTTACCTCCTACGAGCAGTACTTC.

This sequence joins TRBV27 and TRBJ2-5; 11 bases agree with TRBD2. Trimming at V came to 2 bases and at J to 3 bases, leaving 8 bases not matched to a gene. This CDR3 region has 17 residues. The germline V gene has CDR1 MNHEY and CDR2 SMNVEV (reference sequence). In nucleotides, the CDR3 is TGTGCCAGCAGTTTAATTTCTAGCGGGGGGCCCGAAGAGACCCAGTACTTC. Its translation is CASSLISSGGPEETQYF.

The J gene is TRBJ1-4, the V gene TRBV5-4, with 9 bases matching TRBD1. Germline V gene lookup returns CDR1 SGHNT and CDR2 YYREEE (reference sequence). This CDR3 has 14 amino acids. V was pared by 4 bases and J by 7 bases, with 5 bases of the junction left unmatched. The CDR3 nucleotides are TGTGCCAGCAGCGCGACAGGGGGTCGTGAAAAACTGTTTTTT. It encodes CASSATGGREKLFF.

CDR3 nucleotides: TGTGCCCACCGCAGGAGGGCTAGCGGGGGGAATCAAGAGACCCAGTACTTC. Protein sequence: CAHRRRASGGNQETQYF. The chain couples TRBV9 to TRBJ2-5, with 11 bases lining up with TRBD2. This CDR3 region has 17 residues. Germline V gene sequence: CDR1 SGDLS, CDR2 YYNGEE. Trimming took 10 bases from V and 2 from J; bases not matched to a gene: 16.

This chain uses TRBV5-6 with TRBJ1-6; D is undetermined. The V gene's germline CDR1 is SGHDT and CDR2 YYEEEE. The CDR3 consists of 15 residues. The V and J ends lost 4 bases and 7 bases respectively, with 15 bases between them. CDR3 amino acids: CASSLTGGANSPLHF. The CDR3 DNA follows: TGTGCCAGCAGCCTGACCGGAGGTGCGAATTCACCCCTCCACTTT.

CDR3 DNA: TGTGCCAGCAGAAATACAGGGGCGGCCTACGAGCAGTACTTC. It translates to CASRNTGAAYEQYF. The J gene is TRBJ2-7, the V gene TRBV27; 7 nucleotides align to TRBD1. The CDR3 loop spans 14 amino acids. V was clipped by 6 bases and J by 2 bases; unmatched bases: 7. Germline V CDR1 and CDR2: MNHEY, SMNVEV (reference sequence).

The chain links TRBV11-1 to TRBJ2-7, with D possibly matching TRBD1 (6 bases). The V gene's germline CDR1 is SGHAT and CDR2 FQDESV (reference sequence). This CDR3 contains 16 residues. Trimming removed 2 bases from V and 5 bases from J, with 19 bases in between. CDR3 in amino acids: CASSLYLGRGRDEQYF. The CDR3 DNA reads TGTGCCAGCAGCTTATATCTCGGCAGGGGCAGAGACGAGCAGTACTTC.

The chain uses TRBV7-3 and TRBJ1-3; D might be TRBD1 (5 bases). The V end lost 4 bases, the J end lost 0 bases, and 13 bases lay between the germline ends. This CDR3 is built from 16 residues. Per germline, CDR1 SGHTA and CDR2 FQGTGA. The CDR3 is CASSSSGLISGNTIYF. Written as DNA, the CDR3 is TGTGCCAGCAGCTCCTCGGGACTGATCTCTGGAAACACCATATATTTT.